These T cell receptor beta chains were read from a single sample in a study of chemoradiotherapy in HPV16-positive cancers. Clones were read by immunoSEQ multiplex PCR, and TCRdb kept only the in-frame ones, dropping some. The sample consists of over a thousand clones, roughly 92% of them appearing once. The sample consisted of tumor tissue, taken from a patient who underwent chemoradiotherapy. The source is a human donor with HPV-associated anogenital cancer. The CDR3 runs from the conserved cysteine through the conserved F or W. A D gene is named only where the DNA matches it firmly.

j_gene | len | v_gene | d_gene | CDR3aa | CDR3nt
TRBJ2-1 | 15 | TRBV7-8 | TRBD2 | CASSPTSGRIGEQFF | TGTGCCAGCAGCCCAACTAGCGGGAGAATTGGTGAGCAGTTCTTC
TRBJ2-3 | 16 | TRBV29-1 | . | CSVEIGGGRRADTQYF | TGCAGCGTTGAAATTGGGGGCGGGAGACGGGCAGATACGCAGTATTTT
TRBJ2-3 | 16 | TRBV6-6 | TRBD2 | CASSPGGGGDTDTQYF | TGTGCCAGCAGCCCCGGGGGGGGAGGAGACACAGATACGCAGTATTTT
TRBJ2-5 | 13 | TRBV19 | TRBD1 | CASSFDREETQYF | TGTGCCAGTAGCTTCGACAGGGAAGAGACCCAGTACTTC
TRBJ1-1 | 15 | TRBV7-9 | . | CASSRFGHMGTEAFF | TGTGCCAGCAGCCGGTTCGGACATATGGGCACTGAAGCTTTCTTT
TRBJ2-5 | 17 | TRBV5-1 | TRBD2 | CASSHSSGRESPETQYF | TGCGCCAGCAGCCACTCCTCGGGGCGGGAGAGTCCCGAGACCCAGTACTTC
TRBJ1-1 | 14 | TRBV11-2 | . | CASSFSRGYVEAFF | TGTGCCAGCAGCTTCAGTAGGGGGTATGTGGAAGCTTTCTTT
TRBJ1-2 | 15 | TRBV5-6 | TRBD1 | CASSSGQGINYGYTF | TGTGCCAGCAGCTCCGGACAGGGGATTAACTATGGCTACACCTTC
TRBJ2-2 | 16 | TRBV4-1 | TRBD2 | CASSQERGRGTGELFF | TGCGCCAGCAGCCAAGAACGCGGGAGGGGAACCGGGGAGCTGTTTTTT
TRBJ1-1 | 17 | TRBV9 | . | CASSVERDPRGNTEAFF | TGTGCCAGCAGCGTAGAAAGGGATCCTCGGGGGAACACTGAAGCTTTCTTT
TRBJ2-2 | 16 | TRBV7-8 | TRBD2 | CASSRLGLAGTGELFF | TGTGCCAGCAGCCGCCTAGGGCTAGCGGGAACCGGGGAGCTGTTTTTT